The 28 T cell receptor beta chains presented below share a single source sample, sequenced in a study of cytomegalovirus exposure and HLA in healthy donors. The PCR ran on 60 Vbeta and 13 Jbeta primers. Only in-frame clones appear in the TCRdb table, and some are missing; sequencing was by immunoSEQ multiplex PCR. The data hold about 190,000 clones, with roughly 80% observed a single time. The sequenced sample was PBMCs. These receptors all come from a man aged 40-49 years in good health and CMV-seropositive.

This clone was observed a single time. The DNA for the CDR3 is TGTGCCAGCAGCGTAGTTGGGAGTAGGGATACGCAGTATTTT. This translates into CASSVVGSRDTQYF. This chain uses TRBV9 with TRBJ2-3, with D perhaps matching TRBD2 (5 bases). CDR3 length: 14 residues. CDR1 and CDR2 (germline): SGDLS, YYNGEE. Trimming stripped 0 bases from V and 6 bases from J, with 11 bases between. Supplemented by reference TRBV9 and TRBJ2-3, the full variable domain reads DSGVTQTPKHLITATGQRVTLRCSPRSGDLSVYWYQQSLDQGLQFLIQYYNGEERAKGNILERFSAQQFPDLHSELNLSSLELGDSALYFCASSVVGSRDTQYFGPGTRLTVL.

The V gene is TRBV4-3, the J gene TRBJ1-1; 7 bases match TRBD1. The germline V gene has CDR1 LGHNA and CDR2 YSLEER. V was pared by 1 base and J by 12 bases, with 11 bases of the junction left unmatched. The CDR3 spans 14 residues. CDR3 bases: TGCGCCAGCAGCCAAGGTCCCTTCGACAGGGAAACTTTCTTT. Translating it yields CASSQGPFDRETFF.

This chain joins TRBV4-3 and TRBJ2-1; TRBD2 aligns across 8 bases. Germline V gives CDR1 LGHNA, CDR2 YSLEER. This CDR3 has 15 residues. J was trimmed by 3 bases and V by 0 bases; bases with no gene match: 1. The CDR3 bases are TGCGCCAGCAGCCAAGAACTAGCGGACTACAATGAGCAGTTCTTC. Translating it yields CASSQELADYNEQFF.

V is TRBV11-2 and J is TRBJ1-2, with D unresolved. The germline gives CDR1 SGHAT, CDR2 FQNNGV. V was pared by 1 base and J by 8 bases, with 11 bases between. There are 13 residues in the CDR3. CDR3 DNA sequence: TGTGCCAGCAGCTTAGGGCAAGGCGGAGGCTACACCTTC. Its protein product is CASSLGQGGGYTF.

The gene calls are TRBV30 and TRBJ1-6; a possible D gene is TRBD1 (5 bases). CDR1 is GTSNPN, CDR2 SVGIG, per germline (reference sequence). The V and J ends lost 1 base and 5 bases respectively, with 12 bases between them. This CDR3 has 15 amino acids. This CDR3 reads CAWSDRTPNNSPLHF. The CDR3 DNA is TGTGCCTGGAGTGATCGGACACCCAATAATTCACCCCTCCACTTT.

The chain links TRBV25-1 to TRBJ2-7; 10 bases agree with TRBD2. Unmatched junction bases numbered 3, after V lost 6 bases and J lost 1 base. The CDR3 totals 14 residues. CDR1 is MGHDK and CDR2 is SYGVNS in the germline V gene. The CDR3 region is CASSQAGGSYEQYF. CDR3 in DNA: TGTGCCAGCAGCCAAGCGGGGGGGTCCTACGAGCAGTACTTC.

This clone was found a few times. The CDR3 DNA sequence: TGCGCCAGCAGCCAAGATAGGACAGGGGATAGAACTAATGAAAAACTGTTTTTT. Encoded protein: CASSQDRTGDRTNEKLFF. The chain uses TRBV4-3 and TRBJ1-4, with TRBD1 matching over 9 bases. The CDR3 has 18 amino acids. Germline V lookup: CDR1 LGHNA, CDR2 YSLEER. V lost 0 bases, J lost 1 base, and 6 bases stayed unmatched.

The chain recombines TRBV6-1 with TRBJ1-4; TRBD1 matches 9 bases. Germline V gene data show CDR1 as MNHNS and CDR2 as SASEGT. With V trimmed by 7 bases and J by 6 bases, 3 bases remained unmatched. CDR3 size: 13 residues. Written as DNA, the CDR3 is TGTGCCAGCAACCGGGACAGGGATGAAAAACTGTTTTTT. The encoded protein is CASNRDRDEKLFF.

The chain has TRBV19 and TRBJ1-1, with D perhaps matching TRBD1 (5 bases). Trimming cost V 3 bases and J 0 bases, with 17 bases left between them. There are 17 residues in the CDR3. Germline lookup yields CDR1 LNHDA and CDR2 SQIVND (reference sequence). CDR3 amino acids: CASSISIPRGLNTEAFF. In nucleotides, the CDR3 is TGTGCCAGTAGTATTTCGATCCCAAGGGGTTTGAACACTGAAGCTTTCTTT.

Concerning this clone: At one end, the junction sequence differs from germline, possibly due to a read error. The chain links TRBV7-9 to TRBJ1-2; 7 positions match TRBD1. The CDR3 spans 12 residues. Germline values: CDR1 SEHNR, CDR2 FQNEAQ (reference sequence). In nucleotides, the CDR3 is TGTTCCAGCAGCCCCGGACAGGATGGCTACACCTTC. This translates into CSSSPGQDGYTF.

V gene TRBV7-2 combines with J gene TRBJ1-5; the match to TRBD1 covers 7 bases. CDR1 is SGHTA and CDR2 is FQGNSA in the germline V gene. V lost 2 bases and J lost 5; bases outside the gene matches: 6. The CDR3 is 15 amino acids. The DNA for the CDR3 is TGTGCCAGCAGCTTAATGGACAGGATCGATCAGCCCCAGCATTTT. Amino acid sequence: CASSLMDRIDQPQHF.

This clone was detected a few times. Compared with germline, one end of the junction differs, possibly owing to a read error. The V gene is TRBV7-9, the J gene TRBJ1-5; unclear D gene. Germline V CDR1 and CDR2: SEHNR, FQNEAQ (reference sequence). The CDR3 is 12 amino acids. The CDR3 region has the DNA TGTTCCAGCAGCCAACGGGATCAGCCCCAGCATTTT. Its protein product is CSSSQRDQPQHF.

This chain links TRBV6-4 with TRBJ2-3; 10 bases are a match to TRBD2. The V segment lost 2 bases and the J segment 4 bases; nucleotides outside the gene matches: 6. Per the germline V gene, CDR1 is MRHNA and CDR2 is SNTAGT. The CDR3 is made up of 16 amino acids. CDR3 region: CASSDPSGGGADTQYF. DNA of the CDR3: TGTGCCAGCAGTGACCCTAGCGGGGGAGGCGCAGATACGCAGTATTTT.

The chain uses TRBV4-3 and TRBJ2-5; 7 bases line up with TRBD2. V shed 2 bases and J 1 base; nucleotides not matched to a gene: 4. CDR3 length equals 15 residues. In germline, CDR1 is LGHNA, CDR2 YSLEER. In DNA, the CDR3 is TGCGCCAGCAGCCAATGGTCTAGCGGCCAAGAGACCCAGTACTTC. Encoded protein: CASSQWSSGQETQYF.

V and J are TRBV28 and TRBJ1-5; D ambiguous. The CDR3 has 14 residues. Between the trimmed V and J ends, which lost 6 bases and 6 bases, there was a span of 15 bases. Per the germline V gene, CDR1 is MDHEN and CDR2 is SYDVKM. The CDR3 reads CASRLSRRRQPQHF. DNA for the CDR3: TGTGCCAGCAGGCTGTCGCGCCGTCGTCAGCCCCAGCATTTT.

This clone was found a few times. The chain has TRBV4-3 and TRBJ1-4, with TRBD1 matching over 8 bases. The CDR3 length is 15 residues. Germline V gene data show CDR1 as LGHNA and CDR2 as YSLEER. J gave up 8 bases and V 0 bases, and 5 bases lay outside the gene matches. The CDR3 DNA is TGCGCCAGCAGCCAAGAACAGGGGGTTGGGGAAAAACTGTTTTTT. Protein product: CASSQEQGVGEKLFF.

The chain recombines TRBV19 with TRBJ2-3; the match to TRBD1 covers 8 bases. Trimming at V came to 4 bases and at J to 5 bases, leaving 5 bases not matched to a gene. The CDR3 contains 14 residues. The germline V gene has CDR1 LNHDA and CDR2 SQIVND (reference sequence). Here the CDR3 reads CASSTQGAIDTQYF. CDR3 sequence (DNA): TGTGCCAGTAGTACGCAGGGGGCTATAGATACGCAGTATTTT.

The V gene is TRBV5-5, the J gene TRBJ2-7; D is perhaps TRBD2 (5 bases). From germline, CDR1 is SGHKS and CDR2 YYEKEE (reference sequence). There are 15 residues in the CDR3. Trimming cost V 5 bases and J 0 bases, with 15 bases left between them. The CDR3 spells CASRFSALDSYEQYF. In nucleotides, the CDR3 is TGTGCCAGCAGATTTAGCGCCCTCGACTCCTACGAGCAGTACTTC.

This chain uses TRBV20-1 with TRBJ1-1; 8 bases are shared with TRBD1. The CDR3 loop spans 11 amino acids. Trimming at V came to 6 bases and at J to 3 bases, leaving 0 bases not matched to a gene. Germline CDR1 and CDR2: DFQATT and SNEGSKA (reference sequence). As DNA, the CDR3 is TGCAGTGCGACAGGGGACACTGAAGCTTTCTTT. Residues: CSATGDTEAFF.

The chain combines TRBV7-3 with TRBJ2-5; no clear D. The germline gives CDR1 SGHTA, CDR2 FQGTGA. The CDR3 totals 15 residues. Trimming removed 1 base from V and 1 base from J, with 10 bases in between. The CDR3 loop reads CASSLRPGGQETQYF. DNA of the CDR3: TGTGCCAGCAGCTTAAGGCCGGGTGGCCAAGAGACCCAGTACTTC.

CDR3 residues: CASSLSGEGRYYGYTF. CDR3 DNA: TGTGCCAGCAGTTTATCGGGGGAGGGGAGGTACTATGGCTACACCTTC. The chain links TRBV27 to TRBJ1-2; D might be TRBD1 (5 bases). This CDR3 is built from 16 residues. Germline V gene lookup returns CDR1 MNHEY and CDR2 SMNVEV (reference sequence). V dropped 0 bases and J dropped 3 bases, with 14 bases sitting between them.

V is TRBV7-2 and J is TRBJ2-1; 9 bases are shared with TRBD2. The length of the CDR3 is 16 residues. The ends lost 5 bases at V and 9 bases at J; junction bases unmatched: 14. The germline gives CDR1 SGHTA, CDR2 FQGNSA. CDR3 sequence: CASSPTIGAGGFEQFF. The CDR3 coding sequence is TGTGCCAGCAGCCCCACTATAGGGGCGGGGGGGTTTGAGCAGTTCTTC.

The V gene is TRBV27, the J gene TRBJ2-7; D unresolved. V was pared by 2 bases and J by 3 bases, with 11 bases between. The CDR3 has 14 amino acids. Per the germline V gene, CDR1 is MNHEY and CDR2 is SMNVEV (reference sequence). DNA for the CDR3: TGTGCCAGCAGTTTACGCAGGTCCGGCTACGAGCAGTACTTC. The encoded protein is CASSLRRSGYEQYF.

The chain recombines TRBV4-1 with TRBJ1-4; no clear D gene. CDR1 and CDR2 from the germline V gene are MGHRA and YSYEKL. There are 13 residues in the CDR3. Trimming left V 8 bases short and J 0 bases short, with 7 bases between. The CDR3 loop reads CASRSSTNEKLFF. Here the CDR3 DNA reads TGCGCCAGCCGGAGTTCAACTAATGAAAAACTGTTTTTT.

The chain uses TRBV18 and TRBJ1-5; 8 bases are shared with TRBD1. V shed 2 bases and J 2 bases; nucleotides not matched to a gene: 8. The germline CDR1 and CDR2 sequences are KGHSH and LQKENI. The CDR3 spans 17 residues. CDR3 in amino acids: CASSPDQGARGNQPQHF. In DNA form, the CDR3 reads TGTGCCAGCTCACCAGACCAGGGGGCGAGGGGCAATCAGCCCCAGCATTTT.

The genes are TRBV5-6 and TRBJ1-5; D possibly corresponds to TRBD1 (6 bases). The V end lost 2 bases, the J end lost 6 bases, and 15 bases lay between the germline ends. From germline, CDR1 is SGHDT and CDR2 YYEEEE. The CDR3 spans 15 residues. The CDR3 here is CASSLSAGEIQPQHF. CDR3 sequence (DNA): TGTGCCAGCAGCTTAAGTGCAGGGGAAATTCAGCCCCAGCATTTT.

This clone was detected once. The chain links TRBV27 to TRBJ2-7; TRBD2 is a possible D gene (6 bases). The germline V and J ends were trimmed by 6 bases and 6 bases, with 15 bases remaining between them. The CDR3 loop spans 13 amino acids. Germline V CDR1 and CDR2: MNHEY, SMNVEV (reference sequence). The CDR3 nucleotides read TGTGCCAGCAGCCAAGGGCGGAGGGCCGAGCAGTACTTC. This gives the protein CASSQGRRAEQYF.

This clone was seen once. The V call is TRBV4-1, the J call TRBJ2-7; a weak D match, TRBD2 (5 bases). V shed 1 base and J shed 5 bases, with 6 bases lying between them. This CDR3 contains 12 residues. Germline lookup yields CDR1 MGHRA and CDR2 YSYEKL. This CDR3 is CASSQAGNEQYF. The CDR3 nucleotides read TGCGCCAGCAGCCAAGCCGGGAACGAGCAGTACTTC.